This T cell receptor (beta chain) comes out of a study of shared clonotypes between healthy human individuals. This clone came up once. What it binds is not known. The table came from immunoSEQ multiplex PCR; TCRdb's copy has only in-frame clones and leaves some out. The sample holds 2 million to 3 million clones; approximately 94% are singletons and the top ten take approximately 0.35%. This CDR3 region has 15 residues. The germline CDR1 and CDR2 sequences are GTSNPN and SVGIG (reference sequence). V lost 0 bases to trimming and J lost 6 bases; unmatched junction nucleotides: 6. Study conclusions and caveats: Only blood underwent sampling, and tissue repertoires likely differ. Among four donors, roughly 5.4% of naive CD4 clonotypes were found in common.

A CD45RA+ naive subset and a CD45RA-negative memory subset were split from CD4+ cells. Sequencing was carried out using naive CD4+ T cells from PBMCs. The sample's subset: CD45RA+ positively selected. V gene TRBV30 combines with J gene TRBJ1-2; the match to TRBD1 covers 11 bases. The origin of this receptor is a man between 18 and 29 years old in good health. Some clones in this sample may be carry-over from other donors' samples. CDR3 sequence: CAWSVRTGGRDGYTF. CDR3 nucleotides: TGTGCCTGGAGTGTCCGGACAGGGGGCAGAGATGGCTACACCTTC.